The clone carrying this TCR beta chain was picked up a small number of times. Its specificity is unknown. The sample belongs to a study of metastatic and nonmetastatic thyroid tumors. Study-level background: The study looked at repertoires side by side in blood and in tumor or nodule tissue from malignant and benign thyroid patients. The study's findings and limits: Compared with benign nodules, malignant thyroid tumors were reported to have significantly higher TCR beta diversity in both blood and tumor.

Each patient came to thyroid surgery without any prior treatment (of any kind). Original data processing: Clinicopathological groups differed in CDR3, with these differences serving to build a distant-metastasis classifier for papillary thyroid cancer. Using MiXCR, TCRdb reanalyzed the PCR reads. V and J calls and clone size were set by TCRdb, not the authors. The data show several thousand clones, with 29% seen just once and around half held by the top ten. The CDR3 sequence is 15 residues long. Germline V gives CDR1 DFQATT, CDR2 SNEGSKA (reference sequence). With V trimmed by 0 bases and J by 8 bases, 10 bases remained unmatched.

The material sequenced was adjacent normal tissue. The genes are TRBV20-1 and TRBJ2-1; 7 nucleotides line up with TRBD2. The receptor was derived from a female donor with papillary thyroid cancer or a benign thyroid nodule (not recorded which). Some clones in this sample may be carry-over from other donors' samples. The CDR3 bases are TGCAGTGCTAGAGATTTAGAGACTAGCTTTTATGAGCAGTTCTTC. Translating gives CSARDLETSFYEQFF.